The rows below give T cell receptor beta chains drawn from one sample of a study of shared clonotypes between healthy human individuals. Assay: immunoSEQ multiplex PCR; the TCRdb copy retains only in-frame clones and omits some. Here the sample spans a few hundred thousand clones, about 96% being singletons. Sequencing was carried out using naive CD4+ T cells sorted from blood. The source of these receptors is a woman aged 25 to 39 in good health. The CDR3 runs from the conserved cysteine through the conserved F or W. Each record gives: clone size, D gene, V gene, J gene, CDR3 protein, CDR3 DNA. The D gene is left open where the match is weak. Rows may omit the clone size; those that give it use once, few, many or a size class.

>.|.|TRBV5-1|TRBJ2-7
CASSSTGYEQYF
TGCGCCAGCAGCTCGACAGGTTACGAGCAGTACTTC
>.|.|TRBV7-9|TRBJ1-5
CASSLSAGTSSNQPQHF
TGTGCCAGCAGCTTAAGTGCGGGGACATCTAGCAATCAGCCCCAGCATTTT
>once|.|TRBV18|TRBJ1-3
CASSPTTTPSGNTIYF
TGTGCCAGCTCCCCTACCACCACACCCTCTGGAAACACCATATATTTT
>.|.|TRBV7-3|TRBJ2-3
CASSLQGQGTDTQYF
TGTGCCAGCAGCTTGCAGGGGCAGGGCACAGATACGCAGTATTTT
>.|.|TRBV28|TRBJ1-3
CASLSVSPQSSGNTIYF
TGTGCCAGCCTCTCGGTGAGCCCTCAGAGCTCTGGAAACACCATATATTTT
>.|TRBD1|TRBV7-2|TRBJ2-7
CASSSWTGPYEQYF
TGTGCCAGCAGCTCCTGGACAGGGCCCTACGAGCAGTACTTC
>.|.|TRBV10-3|TRBJ2-7
CAISESWQREQYF
TGTGCCATCAGTGAGTCGTGGCAGCGCGAGCAGTACTTC
>.|.|TRBV5-4|TRBJ2-5
CASSLAGMETQYF
TGTGCCAGCAGCTTGGCCGGAATGGAGACCCAGTACTTC
>.|.|TRBV28|TRBJ1-2
CASTPTPNYGYTF
TGTGCCAGCACCCCGACACCTAACTATGGCTACACCTTC
>.|TRBD1|TRBV7-3|TRBJ2-2
CASSSGQYTGELFF
TGTGCCAGCAGCTCGGGACAGTACACCGGGGAGCTGTTTTTT
>.|.|TRBV5-1|TRBJ2-3
CASSLGSGGDTDTQYF
TGCGCCAGCAGCTTGGGTTCAGGAGGAGACACAGATACGCAGTATTTT
>.|.|TRBV28|TRBJ2-5
CASRNPPETQYF
TGTGCCAGCAGAAACCCCCCGGAGACCCAGTACTTC
>.|.|TRBV19|TRBJ1-3
CASFGRISGNTIYF
TGTGCCAGTTTTGGCAGAATCTCTGGAAACACCATATATTTT
>.|.|TRBV6-6|TRBJ1-2
CASSYMDRGLNYGYTF
TGTGCCAGCAGTTACATGGACCGGGGACTTAACTATGGCTACACCTTC
>once|.|TRBV28|TRBJ2-7
CASENPSGAFYEQYF
TGTGCCAGCGAAAATCCTTCGGGAGCCTTCTACGAGCAGTACTTC
>.|.|TRBV7-9|TRBJ2-5
CASSLAGTETQYF
TGTGCCAGCAGCTTAGCAGGGACAGAGACCCAGTACTTC
>.|TRBD2|TRBV5-1|TRBJ2-7
CASRNLAGHEQYF
TGCGCCAGCAGGAACCTAGCGGGACACGAGCAGTACTTC
>.|.|TRBV9|TRBJ1-4
CASSPRGSTDEKLFF
TGTGCCAGCAGCCCCAGGGGCAGTACAGATGAAAAACTGTTTTTT
>.|TRBD2|TRBV9|TRBJ2-7
CASSVGVGGPAYEQYF
TGTGCCAGCAGCGTAGGGGTGGGAGGGCCCGCCTACGAGCAGTACTTC
>.|TRBD2|TRBV5-5|TRBJ2-7
CASSLPSPGTSGRVYEQYF
TGTGCCAGCAGCTTACCCAGTCCCGGGACTAGCGGGAGAGTCTACGAGCAGTACTTC
>once|TRBD2|TRBV4-1|TRBJ2-1
CASSQDRGRKRGEQFF
TGCGCCAGCAGCCAAGATCGGGGACGGAAGCGGGGTGAGCAGTTCTTC
>.|.|TRBV18|TRBJ1-4
CASSPSATNEKLFF
TGTGCCAGCTCACCTTCGGCAACTAATGAAAAACTGTTTTTT
>.|TRBD1|TRBV19|TRBJ1-2
CASSIDGTGAPGYGYTF
TGTGCCAGTAGTATAGACGGTACAGGGGCGCCAGGCTATGGCTACACCTTC
>.|.|TRBV2|TRBJ1-5
CASSTRQWQPQHF
TGTGCCAGCAGTACCCGACAATGGCAGCCCCAGCATTTT
>once|.|TRBV13|TRBJ1-2
CASSLDLSYGYTF
TGTGCCAGCAGCTTAGACTTAAGCTATGGCTACACCTTC
>.|TRBD1|TRBV18|TRBJ2-3
CASSPRYQGQGLTDTQYF
TGTGCCAGCTCACCCAGGTATCAGGGACAGGGCCTCACAGATACGCAGTATTTT
>.|.|TRBV10-1|TRBJ2-7
CASSAFLGEQYF
TGCGCCAGCAGTGCCTTCCTGGGCGAGCAGTACTTC
>.|.|TRBV5-5|TRBJ2-3
CASSSSDTQYF
TGTGCCAGCAGTTCTTCAGATACGCAGTATTTT
>.|.|TRBV29-1|TRBJ2-1
CSVEDRDEQFF
TGCAGCGTTGAAGACAGGGATGAGCAGTTCTTC